This TCR beta chain stems from a study of blood T cell repertoires in COVID-19. On the study more broadly: Material from acute and convalescent COVID-19 was sourced from the United States, Italy and Spain.

The protocol was immunoSEQ multiplex PCR, while the TCRdb copy is restricted to in-frame clones and leaves out a portion. The sample comprises 150,000 to 200,000 clones, 86% of which are singletons, and approximately 10% rests with the top ten. The sequence was collected from a woman between 55 and 75 years old with COVID-19, enrolled during active disease. The sequenced sample consisted of peripheral blood.

The CDR3 sequence: CASSLEGGLNTEAFF. Written as DNA, the CDR3 is TGCGCCAGCAGCTTGGAAGGGGGCCTGAACACTGAAGCTTTCTTT. The chain has TRBV5-1 and TRBJ1-1, with 7 bases aligning to TRBD1. J lost 0 bases, V lost 0 bases, and 2 bases had no gene match. The CDR3 is made up of 15 amino acids. The V gene's germline CDR1 is SGHRS and CDR2 YFSETQ.